This TCR beta chain was obtained from a study of naive and memory T cell subsets. Study observations and caveats: In naive cells, over 95% of TCR sequences were seen only once. Especially in CD8 cells, naive repertoires contained a few larger clonotypes, possibly CD45RA-re-expressing memory cells. Gini index rose across naive, CM, EM and EMRA in CD4 and CD8.

The length of the CDR3 is 16 residues. With 4 bases clipped from V and 0 bases from J, the junction kept 8 bases outside the gene matches. Both TRBC1 and TRBC2 were covered by a beta constant-region primer of two equimolar oligonucleotides. Nested alpha and beta constant-region primers with the SP2 primer drove four PCR rounds on ligated cDNA. TCRdb reanalysed the UMI-ligation and nested PCR reads using MiXCR and keeps one entry per CDR3 protein. The sample contains 120,000 to 150,000 distinct CDR3 sequences, 20% to 25% of which appear only once. Of note for this clonotype: The antigen is unknown.

The gene calls are TRBV12-3 or TRBV12-4 and TRBJ2-5, with TRBD1 matching over 7 bases. The origin of this receptor is a human donor in good health. The sample consisted of naive CD4+ T cells from blood. Here the CDR3 DNA reads TGTGCCAGCAGTTCCGGGACAGACTTTTACCAAGAGACCCAGTACTTC. Its protein is CASSSGTDFYQETQYF.